This entry concerns a single T cell receptor (beta chain). This clonotype has at least ten counts. Its antigen remains unidentified. Per-base qualities were not stored, and no clone one base away is much larger. There are 14 amino acids in the CDR3, from cysteine to phenylalanine inclusive. This entry keeps only the CDR3 DNA: 42 bases, framed from base 1. Via the germline V gene, CDR1 is LGHNA and CDR2 YSLEER. V loses 1 base of germline sequence and J loses 4 bases, and the interval between the two ends is 7 bases. These data originate in a study of tumor-infiltrating lymphocytes in primary liver carcinoma (dated by TCRdb to the late 2010s). For the wider study: A few patients with histopathologically diagnosed primary liver carcinoma underwent surgical resection in China between November 2015 and March 2016. Of the five patients (three men and two women, aged 30 to 69 years), four had hepatocellular carcinoma and one had combined HCC and intrahepatic cholangiocarcinoma. The five patients had tumors staged T1-T3 N0M0, with maximum diameters ranging from about 4 to 11 cm. Samples yielded roughly 3.65 to 7.13 million productive TCRbeta reads; read depth did not differ significantly between tissue types. Across five regions of each liver tumor, along with adjacent normal tissue and blood, the study brought together TCRbeta repertoire sequencing, expression microarrays and whole-exome sequencing. A total of roughly 35 specimens from 5 patients went through TCRbeta repertoire sequencing, namely 25 tumor regions, 5 adjacent noncancerous liver tissues and 5 peripheral blood samples. Repertoires from technical replicates were highly reproducible, with mean shared-clone rates roughly 0.87 and correlation coefficients above 0.98. Summary of the overall study and its limitations: Only a few patients were included in the study, and the authors note that the findings should be validated in a larger study. Only the TCR beta chain was sequenced, which likely underestimates true repertoire diversity because unpaired alpha chains were not captured. Because the samples were bulk and unsorted, CD4+ and CD8+ T cell repertoires could not be compared. Repertoire overlap was found to be higher between tumor regions (mean approximately 36%) than between tumor-adjacent (about 17%) or tumor-blood (around 15%) pairs, consistent with antigen-driven expansion. The top 250 clones accounted for a significantly greater share of the repertoire in tumors than in blood (p = 0.039).

TRIzol reagent was used to extract blood RNA from unsorted whole blood, while the DNeasy Blood & Tissue kit provided the germline DNA. At the time of sampling, the patients were treatment-naive and had chronic HBV infection. Approximately 4 milliliters of peripheral blood were collected into K2EDTA tubes before surgery. TCRbeta-specific cDNA was reverse-transcribed from 500 ng total RNA using a constant-region primer and ProtoScript II reverse transcriptase. Three nested multiplex PCR rounds, following a slightly modified ARM-PCR procedure, were used to build the TCRbeta libraries. The first two PCR rounds used multiplex TRBV1-TRBV30 forward primers with a Cbeta reverse primer, each for 10 cycles. A final 25-cycle PCR with Deep VentR polymerase added sample barcodes and Illumina adapters. Before sequencing, amplicons of 200-500 bp were gel-purified using a QIAquick gel extraction kit. An Illumina HiSeq 2500 was used to sequence the TCRbeta amplicons, generating 250-bp paired-end reads. Per the source publication's procedure: To recover full CDR3 sequences, reads were quality-trimmed using Trimmomatic v0.33 and paired reads were then merged using FLASH v1.2.11. V, D and J germline segments were assigned to the rearranged TCRbeta sequences by MiGEC v1.2.1b. Clonotype statistics and Shannon-Wiener diversity indices were computed with VDJtools v1.0.0. Except for diversity analysis, only each sample's 250 most abundant clonotypes were used in subsequent analyses to reduce sampling bias. In-frame beta chains were kept once TCRdb had trimmed the public reads at Q25 with fastp and called clones with MiXCR. Rows merge per CDR3 protein into single entries with the most common DNA and genes. For this entry, the V and J calls and clone size follow TCRdb and not the study's own pipeline. The sample table lists fewer than 350,000 distinct CDR3 sequences, 65% of them with a count of one. The ten largest clones add up to roughly 8.6% of the sample.

Recombination linked TRBV4-3 to TRBJ2-2; the D gene is perhaps TRBD1, on 6 matching bases. The receptor was derived from a man aged 40-49 years with primary liver carcinoma and hepatitis B virus infection. The sample taken for sequencing was peripheral blood. The CDR3 reads CASSQVGGTGELFF. The DNA is TGCGCCAGCAGCCAAGTAGGGGGCACCGGGGAGCTGTTTTTT.